The clone carrying this T cell receptor (beta chain) appeared a few times. What it binds is not known. With the read ending 3 residues before the CDR3 end, the germline J gene is used to fill in that end. Equal genomic DNA amounts from CVID and control samples were sequenced. Assay used: immunoSEQ multiplex PCR; TCRdb lists only in-frame clones, some missing. The repertoire yields more than 7,000 clones, none seen only once; the top ten contain 5.1%. The sample belongs to a study of T cell clonality in common variable immunodeficiency. Study observations and caveats: Fewer deletions and N-nucleotide insertions were reportedly seen in common variable immunodeficiency TCR beta sequences. CVID subjects showed higher TCRbeta clonality than healthy controls. Shared TCRbeta clones were fewer between CVID subjects than controls.

Germline lookup yields CDR1 KGHSH and CDR2 LQKENI. CDR3 size: 17 residues. Trimming took 6 bases from V and 3 from J; bases not matched to a gene: 13. Heparinized whole blood, 5 to 8 ml, came from each donor. Input material: peripheral blood mononuclear cells. This clonotype was obtained from a human donor with common variable immunodeficiency. The chain recombines TRBV18 with TRBJ2-5; TRBD2 aligns across 10 bases. The CDR3 here is CASSLELSGRTKETQYF. The CDR3 DNA, read in part, is TGTGCCAGCTCGCTGGAACTTAGCGGGAGGACTAAAGAGACC.